This record covers a single T cell receptor (beta chain). Its antigen is not identified. The DNA is omitted, as the CDR3 cannot be located on it reliably, and the CDR3 follows TCRdb's listing. Selection for sequencing was limited to patients who had shown CD8+CD57+ cell expansion by flow cytometry. All patients had severe acquired aplastic anemia. TCR beta VDJ combinations and CDR3 sequences were profiled from genomic DNA. In TCRdb, the reads were re-called with MiXCR into one record per CDR3 protein. The repertoire holds around 430,000 distinct CDR3 sequences, with around a third as singletons. This specimen comes from a study of CD8+CD57+ T cells in acquired aplastic anemia. Whole-study context: Isolated CD4+ and CD8+ cells, once sorted, yielded DNA averaging about 3.2 ug. Overall study findings and caveats: Patients and controls shared twenty-nine CD8+ CDR3 sequences.

The CDR3 adds up to 14 amino acids, both ends counted. Germline V lookup: CDR1 MGHDK, CDR2 SYGVNS. This sequence joins TRBV25-1 and TRBJ1-1; the table's D gene call, TRBD1, was not cross checked with the DNA. Sequencing input: sorted CD4+, CD8+, or CD8+CD57+ T cells (not recorded which) from PBMCs. The clonotype originates from a human donor with aplastic anemia. CDR3 residues: CASSPPFGAAEAFF.